These T cell receptor beta chains were read from a single sample in a study of T-cell reconstitution after alpha-beta-depleted transplantation in children. TCRdb ran MiXCR on the PCR reads and lists one entry per CDR3 protein. The data show roughly 500,000 distinct CDR3 sequences, 9.5% to 15% seen once. Sequencing used PBMCs from the stem cell graft donor, obtained from the stem cell graft. The source of these receptors is a human donor who donated a stem cell graft to a child with combined immunodeficiency. Both conserved end residues are part of each CDR3. Fields, in order: V gene, CDR3 protein.

TRBV6-5 | CASSYMALASGELFF
TRBV29-1 | CSVEGKHPSNQPQHF
TRBV14 | CASSKTRGTEAFF
TRBV6-2/TRBV6-3 | CASRSGTGDYNEQFF
TRBV7-8 | CASSLAGLGSYNEQFF
TRBV12-3/TRBV12-4 | CASSRYLNTEAFF
TRBV12-3/TRBV12-4 | CASSPDRASGANVLTF
TRBV14 | CASSMLAGAFADTQYF
TRBV7-2 | CASSLAQPNEKLFF
TRBV20-1 | CSASVQGSQPQHF
TRBV6-2/TRBV6-3 | CASSPTSGRTGFF
TRBV7-2 | CASSLVAGLGYEQYF
TRBV24-1 | CATPGLAESSYNEQFF
TRBV4-1 | CASSRQRLQETQYF
TRBV18 | CASSPRGGTSSYDEQFF
TRBV6-1 | CASSKLAGYTDTQYF
TRBV30 | CAWSPGEGSGAFF
TRBV5-1 | CASSLFQDRTDTQYF
TRBV28 | CASTDWSQYNEQFF
TRBV4-3 | CASSQWGDDEQFF
TRBV4-3 | CASSQDHPPAGGPGDSEQFF
TRBV7-3 | CASSLSRDETQYF
TRBV29-1 | CSVPRDRAKTGELFF
TRBV4-3 | CASSQVSGAGELFF
TRBV24-1 | CATSDPIAGGPLDEQFF
TRBV9 | CASSPAEGTSGRRGELFF
TRBV30 | CAWSVGTYNEQFF
TRBV9 | CASSVGGRSPDTQYF